This TCR beta chain was found in a study of blood T cell repertoires in COVID-19. The table came from immunoSEQ multiplex PCR; TCRdb's copy has only in-frame clones and leaves some out. This table holds 130,000 or so clones, about 91% found once. This CDR3 spans 13 amino acids. CDR1 and CDR2 (germline): SGHDT, YYEEEE. After removal of 4 bases from V and 3 bases from J, the junction contained 3 bases not matched to a gene. Source material: peripheral blood. The chain recombines TRBV5-6 with TRBJ1-2; 7 bases fit TRBD1. This clonotype originated in a woman aged 60-75 years with acute or convalescent COVID-19. The CDR3 reads CASSRGTDYGYTF. The CDR3 region has the DNA TGTGCCAGCAGCCGAGGGACAGACTATGGCTACACCTTC. Combining the CDR3 with reference TRBV5-6 and TRBJ1-2 gives the whole variable domain DAGVTQSPTHLIKTRGQQVTLRCSPKSGHDTVSWYQQALGQGPQFIFQYYEEEERQRGNFPDRFSGHQFPNYSSELNVNALLLGDSALYLCASSRGTDYGYTFGSGTRLTVV.